This record concerns one T cell receptor beta chain sequence. The antigen is not known. The data were obtained in a study of shared clonotypes between healthy human individuals. Study findings and constraints: Researchers sampled blood only, noting tissue repertoires likely differ. The expectation was that sequencing depth would affect clonotype sharing among donors.

Free of recent acute infections or vaccinations, the donors were healthy HIV-negative adults. Under the authors' procedure: There were no quality scores in the junction-only immunoSEQ sequences, so filtering differed. Sequenced by immunoSEQ multiplex PCR; TCRdb stores in-frame clones only, minus some. V and J calls and clone size are given by that table; D and trimming were obtained from the DNA. The data hold millions of clones, with approximately 93% observed a single time. Germline V lookup: CDR1 LNHDA, CDR2 SQIVND (reference sequence). Trimming cost V 4 bases and J 8 bases; bases outside gene matches: 8. CDR3 size: 14 residues.

This clonotype was obtained from a man aged 18 to 29 in good health. Some clones in this sample may be carry-over from other donors' samples. This chain uses TRBV19 with TRBJ2-1; 7 bases match TRBD2. The sample consisted of naive CD4+ T cells from PBMCs. Subset in this sample: CD45RA+ positively selected. The CDR3 loop reads CASSKLREWDEQFF. The CDR3 coding sequence is TGTGCCAGTAGTAAGTTGCGGGAGTGGGATGAGCAGTTCTTC.